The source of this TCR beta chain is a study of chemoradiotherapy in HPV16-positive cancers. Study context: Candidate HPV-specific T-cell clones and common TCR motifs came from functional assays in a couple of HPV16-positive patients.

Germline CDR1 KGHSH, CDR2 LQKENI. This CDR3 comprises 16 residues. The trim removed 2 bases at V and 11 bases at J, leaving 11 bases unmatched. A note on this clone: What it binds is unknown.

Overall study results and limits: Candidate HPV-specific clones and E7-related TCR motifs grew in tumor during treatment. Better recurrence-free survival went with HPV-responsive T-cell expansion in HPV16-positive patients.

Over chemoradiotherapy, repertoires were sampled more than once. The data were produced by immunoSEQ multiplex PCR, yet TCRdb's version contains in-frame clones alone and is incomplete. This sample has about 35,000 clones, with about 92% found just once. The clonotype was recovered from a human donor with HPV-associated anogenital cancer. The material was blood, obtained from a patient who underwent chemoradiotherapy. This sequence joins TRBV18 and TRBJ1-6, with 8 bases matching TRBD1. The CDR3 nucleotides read TGTGCCAGCTCACCAGGACAGGGAGCTGCCAGACCACCCCTCCACTTT. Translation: CASSPGQGAARPPLHF.